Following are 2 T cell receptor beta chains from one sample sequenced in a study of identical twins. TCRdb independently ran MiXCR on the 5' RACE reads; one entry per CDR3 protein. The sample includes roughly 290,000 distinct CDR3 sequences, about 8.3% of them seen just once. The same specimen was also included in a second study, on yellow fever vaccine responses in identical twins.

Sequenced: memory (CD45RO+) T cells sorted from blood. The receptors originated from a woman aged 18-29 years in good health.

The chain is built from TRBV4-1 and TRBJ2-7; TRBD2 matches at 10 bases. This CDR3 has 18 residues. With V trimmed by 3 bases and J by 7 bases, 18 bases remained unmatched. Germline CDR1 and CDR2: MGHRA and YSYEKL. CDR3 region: CASSHIDLGLAGDREQYF. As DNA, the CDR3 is TGCGCCAGCAGCCATATCGACTTAGGTCTAGCGGGAGACCGAGAGCAGTACTTC.

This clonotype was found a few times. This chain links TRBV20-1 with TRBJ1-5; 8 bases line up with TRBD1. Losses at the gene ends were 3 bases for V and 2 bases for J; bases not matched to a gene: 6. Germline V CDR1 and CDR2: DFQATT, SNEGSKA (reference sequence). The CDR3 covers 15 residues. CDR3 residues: CSARTGTGRNQPQHF. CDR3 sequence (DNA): TGCAGTGCTAGGACCGGGACAGGACGCAATCAGCCCCAGCATTTT.